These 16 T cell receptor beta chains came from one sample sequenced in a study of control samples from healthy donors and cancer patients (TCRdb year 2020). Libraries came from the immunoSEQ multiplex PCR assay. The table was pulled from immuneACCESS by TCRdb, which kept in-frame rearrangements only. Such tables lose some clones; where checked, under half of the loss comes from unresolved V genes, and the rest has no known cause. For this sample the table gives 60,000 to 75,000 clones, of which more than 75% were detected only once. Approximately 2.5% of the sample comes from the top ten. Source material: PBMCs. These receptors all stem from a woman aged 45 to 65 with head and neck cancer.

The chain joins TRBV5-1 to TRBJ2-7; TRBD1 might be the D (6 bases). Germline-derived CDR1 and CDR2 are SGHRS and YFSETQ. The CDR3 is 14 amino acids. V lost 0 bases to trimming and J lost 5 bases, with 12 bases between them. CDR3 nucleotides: TGCGCCAGCAGCTTGGGGACAGTGAAGGACGAGCAGTACTTC. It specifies CASSLGTVKDEQYF.

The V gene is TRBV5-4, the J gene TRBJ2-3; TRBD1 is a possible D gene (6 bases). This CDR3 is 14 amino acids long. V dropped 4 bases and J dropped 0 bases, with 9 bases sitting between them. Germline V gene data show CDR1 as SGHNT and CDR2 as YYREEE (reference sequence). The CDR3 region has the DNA TGTGCCAGCAGCCTCGGACAGAGCACAGATACGCAGTATTTT. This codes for CASSLGQSTDTQYF. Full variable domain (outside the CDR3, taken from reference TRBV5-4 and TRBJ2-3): ETGVTQSPTHLIKTRGQQVTLRCSSQSGHNTVSWYQQALGQGPQFIFQYYREEENGRGNFPPRFSGLQFPNYSSELNVNALELDDSALYLCASSLGQSTDTQYFGPGTRLTVL.

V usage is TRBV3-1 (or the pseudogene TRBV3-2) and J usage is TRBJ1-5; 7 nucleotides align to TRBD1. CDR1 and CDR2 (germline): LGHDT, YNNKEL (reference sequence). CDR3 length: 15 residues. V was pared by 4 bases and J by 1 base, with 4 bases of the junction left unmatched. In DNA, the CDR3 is TGTGCCAGCAGCCCCCGACAGGGAAGCAATCAGCCCCAGCATTTT. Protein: CASSPRQGSNQPQHF.

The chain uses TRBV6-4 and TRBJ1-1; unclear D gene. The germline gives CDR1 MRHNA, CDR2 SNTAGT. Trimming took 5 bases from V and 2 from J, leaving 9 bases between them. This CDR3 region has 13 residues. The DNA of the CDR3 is TGTGCCAGCAGTTTTGACCCAAACACTGAAGCTTTCTTT. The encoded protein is CASSFDPNTEAFF.

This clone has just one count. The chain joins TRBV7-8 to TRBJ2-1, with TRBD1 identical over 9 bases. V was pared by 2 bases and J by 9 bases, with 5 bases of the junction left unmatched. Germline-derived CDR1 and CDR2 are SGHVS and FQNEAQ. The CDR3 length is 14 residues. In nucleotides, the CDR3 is TGTGCCAGCAGCTTAATTACAGGGGGCGGTGAGCAGTTCTTC. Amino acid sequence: CASSLITGGGEQFF. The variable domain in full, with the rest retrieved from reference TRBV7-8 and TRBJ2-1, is GAGVSQSPRYKVAKRGQDVALRCDPISGHVSLFWYQQALGQGPEFLTYFQNEAQLDKSGLPSDRFFAERPEGSVSTLKIQRTQQEDSAVYLCASSLITGGGEQFFGPGTRLTVL.

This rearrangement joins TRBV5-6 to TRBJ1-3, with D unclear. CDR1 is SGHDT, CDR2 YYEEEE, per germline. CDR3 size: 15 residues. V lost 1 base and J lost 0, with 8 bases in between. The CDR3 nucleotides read TGTGCCAGCAGCTTGTGGCAGCCCTCTGGAAACACCATATATTTT. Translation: CASSLWQPSGNTIYF.

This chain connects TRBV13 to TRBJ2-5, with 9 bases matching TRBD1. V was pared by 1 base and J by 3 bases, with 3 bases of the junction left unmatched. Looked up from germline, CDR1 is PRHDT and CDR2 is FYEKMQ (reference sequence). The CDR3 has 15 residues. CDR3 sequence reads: CASSLERDREETQYF. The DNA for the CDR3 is TGTGCCAGCAGCTTAGAACGGGACAGGGAAGAGACCCAGTACTTC.

This CDR3 is CASSQGPRGRGSNQPQHF. In nucleotides, the CDR3 is TGTGCCAGCAGCCAAGGGCCCAGGGGGCGCGGTAGCAATCAGCCCCAGCATTTT. V usage is TRBV3-1 (or the pseudogene TRBV3-2) and J usage is TRBJ1-5; 8 bases line up with TRBD1. The V gene end was trimmed by 1 base and the J gene end by 0 bases; junction bases not matched to a gene: 8. This CDR3 contains 18 residues. Germline V gene data show CDR1 as LGHDT and CDR2 as YNNKEL (reference sequence).

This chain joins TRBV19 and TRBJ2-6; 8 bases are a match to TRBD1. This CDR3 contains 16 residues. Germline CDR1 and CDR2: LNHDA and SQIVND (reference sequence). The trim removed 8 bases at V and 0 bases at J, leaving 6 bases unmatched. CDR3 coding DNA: TGTGCCAGTTCCTTCAGGGGGCCCTCTGGGGCCAACGTCCTGACTTTC. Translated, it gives CASSFRGPSGANVLTF.

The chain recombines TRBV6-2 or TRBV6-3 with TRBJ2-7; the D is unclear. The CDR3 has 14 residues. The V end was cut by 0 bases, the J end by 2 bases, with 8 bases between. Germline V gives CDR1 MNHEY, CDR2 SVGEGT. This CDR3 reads CASSYSVSPYEQYF. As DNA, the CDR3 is TGTGCCAGCAGTTACTCCGTCAGCCCCTACGAGCAGTACTTC.

The CDR3 nucleotides are TGTGCCAGCAGTCCCCCTAGGGGGGAGCGGTTCAACATGAATTCACCCCTCCACTTT. This encodes CASSPPRGERFNMNSPLHF. This sequence joins TRBV2 and TRBJ1-6, with D possibly being TRBD1 (6 bases). The CDR3 covers 19 residues. The V end lost 5 bases, the J end lost 7 bases, and 27 bases lay between the germline ends. CDR1 is SNHLY and CDR2 is FYNNEI in the germline V gene.

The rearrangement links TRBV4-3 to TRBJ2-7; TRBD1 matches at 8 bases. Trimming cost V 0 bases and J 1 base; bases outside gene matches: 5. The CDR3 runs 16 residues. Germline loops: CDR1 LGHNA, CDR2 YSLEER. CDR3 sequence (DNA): TGCGCCAGCAGCCAAGATCGGACAGGGACGTCCTACGAGCAGTACTTC. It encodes CASSQDRTGTSYEQYF.

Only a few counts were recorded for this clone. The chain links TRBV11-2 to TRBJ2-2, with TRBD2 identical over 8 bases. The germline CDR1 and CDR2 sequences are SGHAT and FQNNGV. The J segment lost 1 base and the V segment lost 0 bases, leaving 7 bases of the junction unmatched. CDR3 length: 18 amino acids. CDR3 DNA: TGTGCCAGCAGCTTAGAGGCCGTAGCGGGGCGGAACACCGGGGAGCTGTTTTTT. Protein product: CASSLEAVAGRNTGELFF.

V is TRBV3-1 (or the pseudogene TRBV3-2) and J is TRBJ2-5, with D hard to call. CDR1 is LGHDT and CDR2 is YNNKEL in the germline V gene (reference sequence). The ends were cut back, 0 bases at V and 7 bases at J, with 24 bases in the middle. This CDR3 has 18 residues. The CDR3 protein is CASSQDLLGETITGTQYF. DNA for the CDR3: TGTGCCAGCAGCCAAGATTTACTTGGGGAAACAATTACGGGGACCCAGTACTTC.

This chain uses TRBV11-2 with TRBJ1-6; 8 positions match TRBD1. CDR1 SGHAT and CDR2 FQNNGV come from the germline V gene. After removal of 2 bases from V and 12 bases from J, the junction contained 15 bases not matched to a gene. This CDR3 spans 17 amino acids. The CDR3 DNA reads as TGTGCCAGCAGCTTATTTCCCAGGGGGCAGCGGGGGGAACCCCTCCACTTT. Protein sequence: CASSLFPRGQRGEPLHF.

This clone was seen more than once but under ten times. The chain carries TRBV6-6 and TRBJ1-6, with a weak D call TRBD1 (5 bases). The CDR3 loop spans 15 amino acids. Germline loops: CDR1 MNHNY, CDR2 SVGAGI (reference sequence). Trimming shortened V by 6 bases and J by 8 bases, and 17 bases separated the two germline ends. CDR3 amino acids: CASSRTGTGHSPLHF. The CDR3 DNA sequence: TGTGCCAGCAGCCGCACCGGGACCGGACATTCACCCCTCCACTTT.